This TCR beta chain came from a study of cytomegalovirus exposure and HLA in healthy donors. Primers included in the PCR were 60 Vbeta and 13 Jbeta primers. TCRdb's copy holds only in-frame clones and misses some; the assay was immunoSEQ multiplex PCR. Of 170,000 or so clones in the sample, more than 80% were seen once. This CDR3 is 14 amino acids long. The germline gives CDR1 LNHDA, CDR2 SQIVND (reference sequence). The V end lost 3 bases, the J end lost 7 bases, and 13 bases lay between the germline ends. The gene calls are TRBV19 and TRBJ1-5; tentative D call: TRBD1 (5 bases). This clonotype was obtained from a boy aged 10-17 years in good health and CMV-seronegative. Material for sequencing was PBMCs. The CDR3 loop reads CASSMGKGEQPQHF. The DNA of the CDR3 is TGTGCCAGTAGTATGGGGAAAGGGGAACAGCCCCAGCATTTT.